The 14 T cell receptor beta chains listed next were all sequenced from one sample in a study of T cells in localized non-small cell lung cancer. TCRdb keeps only in-frame clones here, not all; method: immunoSEQ multiplex PCR. The sample contains more than 100,000 clones, 80% to 90% of which appear only once. Sequencing was performed on peripheral blood, taken before any cancer treatment. These receptors were collected from a female donor older than 55 with stage I lung adenocarcinoma.

In its sample, this clone was seen a few times. The chain combines TRBV15 with TRBJ1-1; no clear D. The V gene lost 0 bases and the J gene lost 11 bases, with 16 bases spanning the gap. The germline V gene has CDR1 LNHNV and CDR2 YYDKDF (reference sequence). The CDR3 length is 14 residues. The CDR3 DNA follows: TGTGCCACCAGCAGAGATCTAGACAAGGCGAAGGCTTTCTTT. Translating it yields CATSRDLDKAKAFF. Supplemented by reference TRBV15 and TRBJ1-1, the full variable domain reads DAMVIQNPRYQVTQFGKPVTLSCSQTLNHNVMYWYQQKSSQAPKLLFHYYDKDFNNEADTPDNFQSRRPNTSFCFLDIRSPGLGDTAMYLCATSRDLDKAKAFFGQGTRLTVV.

This clone has only one observation. The rearrangement links TRBV5-4 to TRBJ1-1; the match to TRBD1 covers 11 bases. From germline, CDR1 is SGHNT and CDR2 YYREEE (reference sequence). The CDR3 runs to 14 residues. Trimming removed 4 bases from V and 6 bases from J; junction bases left unmatched: 5. The CDR3: CASSPGQGAAEAFF. The CDR3 DNA is TGTGCCAGCAGCCCTGGACAGGGGGCGGCTGAAGCTTTCTTT.

The genes are TRBV30 and TRBJ2-6; D gene ambiguous. V gave up 1 base and J gave up 0 bases, with 4 bases separating them. The CDR3 sequence is 14 residues long. The germline CDR1 and CDR2 sequences are GTSNPN and SVGIG (reference sequence). The CDR3: CAWSAGSGANVLTF. CDR3 in DNA: TGTGCCTGGAGTGCCGGCTCTGGGGCCAACGTCCTGACTTTC.

The chain is built from TRBV6-1 and TRBJ2-1, with 11 bases lining up with TRBD2. Germline CDR1 reads MNHNS; CDR2 reads SASEGT. V lost 0 bases to trimming and J lost 12 bases; unmatched junction nucleotides: 7. The CDR3 spans 15 residues. The CDR3, as DNA: TGTGCCAGCAGTGAAGCTAGCGGGAGGGTTTTCCCGCAGTTCTTC. Translated: CASSEASGRVFPQFF.

The rearrangement links TRBV19 to TRBJ2-5; 7 bases are a match to TRBD2. Germline V gives CDR1 LNHDA, CDR2 SQIVND (reference sequence). V was pared by 1 base and J by 2 bases, with 4 bases of the junction left unmatched. The CDR3 has 15 residues. This CDR3 is CASSIAGGSQETQYF. Here the CDR3 DNA reads TGTGCCAGTAGTATAGCGGGAGGCTCTCAAGAGACCCAGTACTTC.

The rearrangement uses TRBV4-1 and TRBJ2-7, with a weak D call TRBD2 (6 bases). Trimming took 5 bases from V and 3 from J, leaving 17 bases between them. CDR3 size: 15 residues. Germline values: CDR1 MGHRA, CDR2 YSYEKL. The CDR3 coding sequence is TGCGCCAGCAGCATCGGAGGGGTGGGCTTCTACGAGCAGTACTTC. Its protein is CASSIGGVGFYEQYF.

The chain combines TRBV10-3 with TRBJ1-1, with D uncertain. This CDR3 comprises 15 residues. Trimming cost V 6 bases and J 3 bases, with 17 bases left between them. The germline V gene encodes CDR1 ENHRY and CDR2 SYGVKD. The CDR3 sequence: CAIRFAGMADTEAFF. CDR3 nucleotides: TGTGCCATCAGATTTGCGGGGATGGCGGACACTGAAGCTTTCTTT.

The genes are TRBV10-3 and TRBJ2-1; 7 bases are a match to TRBD2. The CDR3 is 11 residues long. Per germline, CDR1 ENHRY and CDR2 SYGVKD. Trimming cost V 8 bases and J 8 bases; bases outside gene matches: 3. CDR3 coding DNA: TGTGCCATCTCGCTAGCGGATGAGCAGTTCTTC. Residues: CAISLADEQFF.

The V and J genes are TRBV5-4 and TRBJ1-1, with no clear D. The CDR3 runs 15 residues. Germline CDR1 reads SGHNT; CDR2 reads YYREEE (reference sequence). V lost 0 bases, J lost 3 bases, and 12 bases lay in between. DNA for the CDR3: TGTGCCAGCAGCTTGGGGCCCTCTCTTGACACTGAAGCTTTCTTT. Translating gives CASSLGPSLDTEAFF.

This clone has only one observation. The chain links TRBV18 to TRBJ1-2; D gene unclear. CDR1 is KGHSH, CDR2 LQKENI, per germline. This CDR3 comprises 16 residues. V was pared by 4 bases and J by 0 bases, with 15 bases between. CDR3 DNA sequence: TGTGCCAGCTCACGGATGCGTGAACAAGCTAACTATGGCTACACCTTC. Translation: CASSRMREQANYGYTF.

The chain has TRBV29-1 and TRBJ2-3; 11 bases are shared with TRBD2. The CDR3 contains 15 residues. The V segment lost 8 bases and the J segment 4 bases; nucleotides outside the gene matches: 11. Germline CDR1 reads SQVTM; CDR2 reads ANQGSEA. Here the CDR3 reads CSSLVAGGKSDTQYF. The CDR3 DNA sequence: TGCAGCTCGTTGGTAGCGGGAGGGAAGTCAGATACGCAGTATTTT.

The chain couples TRBV7-9 to TRBJ2-7, with D hard to call. Deletions cut 5 bases from V and 4 bases from J, with 6 bases between. In germline, CDR1 is SEHNR, CDR2 FQNEAQ (reference sequence). The CDR3 is 11 residues long. The CDR3 nucleotides are TGTGCCAGCAGCCCGATGTACGAGCAGTACTTC. Translation gives CASSPMYEQYF. Full variable domain (rest looked up from reference TRBV7-9 and TRBJ2-7): DTGVSQNPRHKITKRGQNVTFRCDPISEHNRLYWYRQTLGQGPEFLTYFQNEAQLEKSRLLSDRFSAERPKGSFSTLEIQRTEQGDSAMYLCASSPMYEQYFGPGTRLTVT.

J is TRBJ2-7 and V is TRBV6-6; TRBD1 might be the D (6 bases). Germline loops: CDR1 MNHNY, CDR2 SVGAGI (reference sequence). The CDR3 is 14 residues long. The V and J ends lost 7 bases and 0 bases respectively, with 13 bases between them. The CDR3 region has the DNA TGTGCCAGCAACGCCGGGACATTCTCCTACGAGCAGTACTTC. The encoded protein is CASNAGTFSYEQYF.

This clone was seen a handful of times. This chain connects TRBV9 to TRBJ2-3; perhaps D is TRBD1 or TRBD2 (6 bases each). The CDR3 has 17 amino acids. The germline V gene has CDR1 SGDLS and CDR2 YYNGEE. Trimming shortened V by 0 bases and J by 6 bases, and 20 bases separated the two germline ends. The CDR3 DNA reads TGTGCCAGCAGCGTAGGAGGGGGAGGAGGGTCAGCGGATACGCAGTATTTT. It codes for CASSVGGGGGSADTQYF. Filled out from reference TRBV9 and TRBJ2-3, the complete variable domain reads DSGVTQTPKHLITATGQRVTLRCSPRSGDLSVYWYQQSLDQGLQFLIQYYNGEERAKGNILERFSAQQFPDLHSELNLSSLELGDSALYFCASSVGGGGGSADTQYFGPGTRLTVL.